This T cell receptor (beta chain) was identified during a study of T cell repertoires in cytomegalovirus infection. Study overall: From public TCR beta signatures came an indication of both CMV infection and matching HLA type. Study results and caveats: Within the response measured ex vivo, HLA-C-restricted CMV-specific TCR beta clonotypes were dominant.

Only a few counts were recorded for this clonotype. Its specificity is not known. TCRdb called the reads again in MiXCR, with one record for every CDR3 protein. Here the sample spans 150,000 to 200,000 distinct CDR3 sequences, 8% to 10% being singletons. Germline CDR1 and CDR2: SGHRS and YFSETQ. There are 14 residues in the CDR3. V was cut by 5 bases and J by 6 bases, with 18 bases left in between. V is TRBV5-1 and J is TRBJ2-7; D perhaps matches TRBD1 (5 bases). Sequences were obtained from PBMCs. This clonotype originated in a human donor in good health (CMV status not recorded). Some clones in this sample may be carry-over from other donors' samples. The CDR3 here is CASRRDIGAFEQYF. The CDR3 DNA reads as TGCGCCAGCAGACGTGACATAGGGGCCTTCGAGCAGTACTTC.